This section outlines one TCR beta chain sequence together with its context. CDR3 length: 13 amino acids. Germline V CDR1 and CDR2: SQVTM, ANQGSEA. J was trimmed by 3 bases and V by 1 base; bases with no gene match: 3. The protocol was immunoSEQ multiplex PCR, while the TCRdb copy is restricted to in-frame clones and leaves out a portion. Counted here are roughly 330,000 clones, around nine tenths occurring once; the ten biggest clones make up about 3.9%. The source of the sample is a study of blood T cell repertoires in COVID-19. The chain links TRBV29-1 to TRBJ2-7; TRBD1 agrees at 7 bases. Sequencing was performed on peripheral blood. The sequence derives from a woman aged 45-65 years with active or convalescent COVID-19. Written as DNA, the CDR3 is TGCAGCGTTGAAGCGGGGACAGACTACGAGCAGTACTTC. Amino acid sequence: CSVEAGTDYEQYF.